This T cell receptor (beta chain) was recorded in a study of T cell repertoires in cytomegalovirus infection. Whole-study context: HLA-C-restricted CMV epitopes, recently identified, and well-studied HLA-B-restricted ones were used by the study. A matching HLA type, together with CMV infection, was signaled by public TCR beta signatures.

MiXCR was run by TCRdb on the reads, yielding one entry per CDR3 protein. The table records some 590,000 distinct CDR3 sequences, about 40% of them present only once. Findings of the study overall: CMV carriers with the relevant HLA were identified by cumulative public TCR beta family frequency. Dominant in the ex vivo response were TCR beta clonotypes restricted by HLA-C and specific for CMV.

Points on this clonotype: Its matching antigen is unknown.

CDR3 length: 16 residues. V was pared by 2 bases and J by 4 bases, with 15 bases between. The germline V gene encodes CDR1 SEHNR and CDR2 FQNEAQ (reference sequence). The TCR sequence derives from a human donor in good health (CMV status not recorded). Some clones in this sample may be carry-over from other donors' samples. V gene TRBV7-9 combines with J gene TRBJ2-1; D remains unclear. The sample here was cultured PBMCs, taken from culture after CMV antigen stimulation. CDR3 in amino acids: CASSLWRESAYNEQFF. The CDR3 DNA follows: TGTGCCAGCAGCTTATGGCGTGAGTCGGCTTACAATGAGCAGTTCTTC. The full variable domain, completed using reference TRBV7-9 and TRBJ2-1, is DTGVSQNPRHKITKRGQNVTFRCDPISEHNRLYWYRQTLGQGPEFLTYFQNEAQLEKSRLLSDRFSAERPKGSFSTLEIQRTEQGDSAMYLCASSLWRESAYNEQFFGPGTRLTVL.